These T cell receptor beta chains were read from a single sample in a study of blood T cells in healthy people across ages. TCRdb re-analysed the 5' RACE reads in MiXCR, keeping a single row per CDR3 protein. Among roughly 1.6 million distinct CDR3 sequences listed, 30% to 40% were seen once. Sequencing input: blood. The receptor set was obtained from a woman aged 25 to 39 in good health. The CDR3 runs from the conserved cysteine through the conserved F or W. D genes are given only for firm matches. Expanded clones are given a class, and other clones once, few, many or no size at all.

clone size | D gene | J gene | V gene | CDR3 DNA | CDR3 protein
. | . | TRBJ2-7 | TRBV6-5 | TGTGCCTGCAGTTACTCGTTTTTTGGGTACAGGGAGATCGTCTACGAGCAGTACTTC | CACSYSFFGYREIVYEQYF
few | TRBD2 | TRBJ2-1 | TRBV20-1 | TGCAGTGCTAGGGATTTAGCGGGAGTCTCCTACAATGAGCAGTTCTTC | CSARDLAGVSYNEQFF
. | . | TRBJ2-1 | TRBV24-1 | TGTGCCACCAGTGAAGGGGCCCTAGGAACCTACAATGAGCAGTTCTTC | CATSEGALGTYNEQFF
. | TRBD2 | TRBJ2-5 | TRBV18 | TGTGCCAGCTCACCCTCAAAGGGACTAGCGACGCAAGAGACCCAGTACTTC | CASSPSKGLATQETQYF
. | TRBD1 | TRBJ1-5 | TRBV20-1 | TGCAGTGCTAGTGAGGGGGCGGGCAATCAGCCCCAGCATTTT | CSASEGAGNQPQHF
few | . | TRBJ2-1 | TRBV5-1 | TGCGCCAGCAGCTGGGTAGACTACAATGAGCAGTTCTTC | CASSWVDYNEQFF
. | . | TRBJ1-2 | TRBV29-1 | TGCAGCGTTGACAATGACGCTCTACCTGGCTACACCTTC | CSVDNDALPGYTF
few | TRBD2 | TRBJ2-5 | TRBV29-1 | TGCAGCGTACGATCCGCAAGCGGGGGCGGAGAGACCCAGTACTTC | CSVRSASGGGETQYF
few | TRBD1 | TRBJ2-7 | TRBV7-2 | TGTGCCAGCAGCTTATTAGAAGGGGGCTGGCACGAGCAGTACTTC | CASSLLEGGWHEQYF
once | . | TRBJ2-2 | TRBV10-3 | TGTGCCACGGCACAGGGTACCGGGGAGCTGTTTTTT | CATAQGTGELFF
. | TRBD2 | TRBJ2-1 | TRBV20-1 | TGCAGTGCTCTTTCCTTAGCGGGGGCTTTTAATGAGCAGTTCTTC | CSALSLAGAFNEQFF
. | TRBD1 | TRBJ2-2 | TRBV3-1 | TGTGCCAGCAGTCCACGACAGGGGAACACCGGGGAGCTGTTTTTT | CASSPRQGNTGELFF
few | TRBD2 | TRBJ2-2 | TRBV27 | TGTGCCAGCAGTTTATATCGGGGGGAGGGCACCGGGGAGCTGTTTTTT | CASSLYRGEGTGELFF
few | TRBD1 | TRBJ2-5 | TRBV20-1 | TGCAGTGCTCTCCGGGACAGTGGAGTGGGAGAGCAGTACTTC | CSALRDSGVGEQYF
. | . | TRBJ2-7 | TRBV7-9 | TGTGCCAGCAGTCGAGACAGCCTGAGCTCCTACGAGCAGTACTTC | CASSRDSLSSYEQYF
. | . | TRBJ1-2 | TRBV21-1 | TGTGCCAGCAGCCCTCAGAGGGTGAGAGACTCGGCCTATGGCTACACCTTC | CASSPQRVRDSAYGYTF
. | . | TRBJ1-2 | TRBV7-9 | TGTGCCAGCAGCTTAGCGACCGGTGAGGGCTACACCTTC | CASSLATGEGYTF
. | TRBD1 | TRBJ1-2 | TRBV20-1 | TGCAGTGCTAGCACTTCACAGGGGGCTTCATTCGACTATGGCTACACCTTC | CSASTSQGASFDYGYTF
many | . | TRBJ1-2 | TRBV29-1 | TGCAGCGGGGTGGGGCGTGGAGAGGAAGGCTACACCTTC | CSGVGRGEEGYTF
. | TRBD2 | TRBJ2-3 | TRBV7-2 | TGTGCCAGCAGCTTAGCGGGGGTTGCGTGGGAGGGATTCACAGATACGCAGTATTTT | CASSLAGVAWEGFTDTQYF
. | TRBD2 | TRBJ2-3 | TRBV7-9 | TGTGCCAGCAGCTTATACCTAGCGGGAGGGCCTGCAGATACGCAGTATTTT | CASSLYLAGGPADTQYF
once | . | TRBJ1-2 | TRBV3-1 | TGTGCCAGCAGCCAAGCAGACAGAGGGGGTGACTATGGCTACACCTTC | CASSQADRGGDYGYTF
. | . | TRBJ2-1 | TRBV19 | TGTGCCAGTAGTATTGATGTAGTGAGGGAGCAGTTCTTC | CASSIDVVREQFF
few | . | TRBJ1-4 | TRBV20-1 | TGCAGTGCTAGAGATCCCAAGGGCCCAACTAATGGAAAACTGTTTTTT | CSARDPKGPTNGKLFF
. | TRBD1 | TRBJ1-6 | TRBV4-1 | TGCGCCAGCAGCCAAGATCTCGACAGGGGGAGCTCCTATAATTCACCCCTCTACTTT | CASSQDLDRGSSYNSPLYF
many | . | TRBJ2-7 | TRBV20-1 | TGCAGTGCTAGAGGTCTATCCTACGAGCAGTACTTC | CSARGLSYEQYF
. | TRBD2 | TRBJ2-1 | TRBV6-2/TRBV6-3 | TGTGCCAGCAGTTACTCCATAGCGGGGGCCCTCCTAGGGGATGAGCAGTTCTTC | CASSYSIAGALLGDEQFF
few | . | TRBJ1-5 | TRBV20-1 | TGCAGTGCTAGAGTGAGGGGAGGGGGTCAGCCCCAGCATTTT | CSARVRGGGQPQHF
few | . | TRBJ1-4 | TRBV5-1 | TGCGCCAGCAGCTTGGAAGCGACACCTGCAACTAATGAAAAACTGTTTTTT | CASSLEATPATNEKLFF